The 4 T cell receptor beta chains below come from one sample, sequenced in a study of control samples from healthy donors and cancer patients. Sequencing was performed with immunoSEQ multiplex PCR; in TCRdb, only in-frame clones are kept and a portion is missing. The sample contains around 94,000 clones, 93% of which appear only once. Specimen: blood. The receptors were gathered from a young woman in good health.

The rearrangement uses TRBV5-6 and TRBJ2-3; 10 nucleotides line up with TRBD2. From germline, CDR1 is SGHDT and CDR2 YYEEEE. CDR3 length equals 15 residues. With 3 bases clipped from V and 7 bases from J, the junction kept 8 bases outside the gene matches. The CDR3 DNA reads TGTGCCAGCAGCTCAAGAGCGGGAGGGCCATATACGCAGTATTTT. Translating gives CASSSRAGGPYTQYF. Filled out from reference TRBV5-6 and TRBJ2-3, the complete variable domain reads DAGVTQSPTHLIKTRGQQVTLRCSPKSGHDTVSWYQQALGQGPQFIFQYYEEEERQRGNFPDRFSGHQFPNYSSELNVNALLLGDSALYLCASSSRAGGPYTQYFGPGTRLTVL.

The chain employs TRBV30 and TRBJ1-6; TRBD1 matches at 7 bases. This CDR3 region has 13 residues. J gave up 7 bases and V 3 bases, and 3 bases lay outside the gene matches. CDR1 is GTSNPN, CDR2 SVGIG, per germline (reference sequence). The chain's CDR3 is CAWRLQGNSPLHF. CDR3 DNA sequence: TGTGCCTGGAGATTACAGGGGAATTCACCCCTCCACTTT.

The CDR3 coding sequence is TGCGCCAGCAGCTTGGCATCCAGCGGGACTGCAGATACGCAGTATTTT. Its translation is CASSLASSGTADTQYF. The genes are TRBV5-1 and TRBJ2-3; 7 nucleotides align to TRBD2. CDR1 is SGHRS and CDR2 is YFSETQ in the germline V gene. The trim removed 0 bases at V and 4 bases at J, leaving 8 bases unmatched. This CDR3 has 16 amino acids. The full variable domain, in which reference TRBV5-1 and TRBJ2-3 provide the parts outside the CDR3, is KAGVTQTPRYLIKTRGQQVTLSCSPISGHRSVSWYQQTPGQGLQFLFEYFSETQRNKGNFPGRFSGRQFSNSRSEMNVSTLELGDSALYLCASSLASSGTADTQYFGPGTRLTVL.

The CDR3: CASSRDIGYGYTF. The CDR3 DNA reads as TGCGCCAGCAGTAGGGACATTGGATATGGCTACACCTTC. The chain carries TRBV4-1 and TRBJ1-2; tentative D call: TRBD1 (6 bases). Germline V lookup: CDR1 MGHRA, CDR2 YSYEKL. The ends were cut back, 6 bases at V and 5 bases at J, with 13 bases in the middle. The CDR3 consists of 13 residues.